Following are 26 T cell receptor beta chains from one sample sequenced in a study of OX40 agonist ivuxolimab in advanced cancers. Clones were sequenced by immunoSEQ multiplex PCR, and TCRdb holds only the in-frame ones, with some missing. Of about 76,000 clones listed, approximately 83% are singletons. The sample here was CD4+ or CD8+ T cells sorted from blood, taken in a trial of the OX40 agonist ivuxolimab. The source is an adult with an advanced solid tumor such as melanoma, head and neck, liver or kidney cancer.

This chain links TRBV6-5 with TRBJ2-7, with D uncertain. The CDR3 has 11 amino acids. Germline CDR1 and CDR2: MNHEY and SVGAGI. Trimming removed 6 bases at V and 5 bases at J, with 8 bases between. CDR3 in DNA: TGTGCCAGCAGGACCAGGAACGAGCAGTACTTC. Translating gives CASRTRNEQYF.

In regard to this clone: The junction departs from germline at one end; a sequencing error may be responsible. V and J are TRBV27 and TRBJ2-7, with D tentatively TRBD2 (5 bases). The length of the CDR3 is 17 residues. Germline CDR1 and CDR2: MNHEY and SMNVEV (reference sequence). CDR3 sequence: CASAFRPSEGLPYEQHF. DNA for the CDR3: TGTGCCAGCGCTTTCCGGCCCTCCGAAGGACTTCCCTACGAGCAGCACTTC.

The genes are TRBV6-5 and TRBJ1-5, with D hard to call. Trimming took 6 bases from V and 7 from J, leaving 10 bases between them. Germline-derived CDR1 and CDR2 are MNHEY and SVGAGI. The CDR3 has 12 residues. In DNA, the CDR3 is TGTGCCAGCAGCCCCTGGAACCAGCCCCAGCATTTT. Its translation: CASSPWNQPQHF.

The rearrangement joins TRBV15 to TRBJ2-5, with 7 bases that match TRBD2. Germline V lookup: CDR1 LNHNV, CDR2 YYDKDF (reference sequence). This CDR3 has 15 residues. With V trimmed by 1 base and J by 1 base, 3 bases remained unmatched. The CDR3 DNA reads as TGTGCCACCAGCAGAGGGGGCGGGAGCCAAGAGACCCAGTACTTC. Amino acids: CATSRGGGSQETQYF.

The V gene is TRBV6-5, the J gene TRBJ1-1; perhaps TRBD1 as D (6 bases). Deletions cut 2 bases from V and 6 bases from J, with 7 bases between. From germline, CDR1 is MNHEY and CDR2 SVGAGI. CDR3 length: 12 residues. The CDR3 loop is CASSYGGSEAFF. In DNA, the CDR3 is TGTGCCAGCAGTTACGGGGGCTCTGAAGCTTTCTTT.

The chain employs TRBV5-4 and TRBJ1-4; D is uncertain. This CDR3 spans 15 amino acids. The ends were cut back, 0 bases at V and 8 bases at J, with 14 bases in the middle. Per germline, CDR1 SGHNT and CDR2 YYREEE (reference sequence). CDR3 protein: CASSLGGRNGEKLFF. Written as DNA, the CDR3 is TGTGCCAGCAGCTTGGGTGGACGGAACGGAGAAAAACTGTTTTTT.

The chain joins TRBV28 to TRBJ1-5; the D gene is possibly TRBD1 (5 bases). The CDR3 length is 20 residues. Trimming cost V 1 base and J 0 bases, with 22 bases left between them. Germline lookup yields CDR1 MDHEN and CDR2 SYDVKM. The CDR3 loop reads CASSLFYPSMGDYSNQPQHF. Written as DNA, the CDR3 is TGTGCCAGCAGTTTATTCTACCCATCTATGGGGGACTATAGCAATCAGCCCCAGCATTTT.

The J gene is TRBJ1-2, the V gene TRBV5-1; weak D call: TRBD1 (5 bases). Germline CDR1 SGHRS, CDR2 YFSETQ. With 3 bases removed from V and 0 bases from J, the gap between germline ends came to 24 bases. The CDR3 is made up of 19 amino acids. This CDR3 reads CASSSPNKTGPGANYGYTF. The CDR3 DNA follows: TGCGCCAGCAGCTCCCCCAACAAAACAGGTCCCGGAGCTAACTATGGCTACACCTTC.

The chain employs TRBV11-2 and TRBJ1-6; 7 bases fit TRBD1. CDR1 is SGHAT and CDR2 is FQNNGV in the germline V gene. Trimming removed 5 bases from V and 8 bases from J; junction bases left unmatched: 6. The length of the CDR3 is 14 residues. As DNA, the CDR3 is TGTGCCAGCAGCCGCCGGGACAGACATTCACCCCTCCACTTT. Its translation is CASSRRDRHSPLHF.

This clone is labeled medium-sized. V is TRBV6-5 and J is TRBJ1-5; D is ambiguous. The germline V and J ends were trimmed by 0 bases and 6 bases, with 6 bases remaining between them. Per germline, CDR1 MNHEY and CDR2 SVGAGI. CDR3 size: 13 residues. CDR3 in DNA: TGTGCCAGCAGTTACTCTAATGGTCAGCCCCAGCATTTT. Translation gives CASSYSNGQPQHF.

The rearrangement uses TRBV19 and TRBJ1-2, with no clear D. V lost 3 bases to trimming and J lost 3 bases, with 14 bases between them. Germline V gene sequence: CDR1 LNHDA, CDR2 SQIVND (reference sequence). This CDR3 contains 15 residues. The CDR3 DNA reads TGTGCCAGTAGTATCCCCCGGAAAGGCGACTATGGCTACACCTTC. Protein product: CASSIPRKGDYGYTF.

The chain carries TRBV6-4 and TRBJ2-1; 12 nucleotides match TRBD2. The germline V gene has CDR1 MRHNA and CDR2 SNTAGT. This CDR3 comprises 15 residues. Trimming at V came to 4 bases and at J to 7 bases, leaving 5 bases not matched to a gene. CDR3 residues: CASSALAGGSNEQFF. CDR3 nucleotides: TGTGCCAGCAGTGCGCTAGCGGGGGGGTCGAATGAGCAGTTCTTC.

J is TRBJ1-1 and V is TRBV6-6; no clear D gene. Trimming stripped 7 bases from V and 0 bases from J, with 12 bases between. CDR3 size: 14 residues. Germline V gives CDR1 MNHNY, CDR2 SVGAGI (reference sequence). DNA of the CDR3: TGTGCCAGCAAGGAGGGCGGCATGAACACTGAAGCTTTCTTT. The encoded protein is CASKEGGMNTEAFF.

The DNA of the CDR3 is TGCGCCAGCAGCTTGGCCGCGGGGGGCCACACAGATACGCAGTATTTT. Its translation is CASSLAAGGHTDTQYF. This sequence joins TRBV5-1 and TRBJ2-3; 8 nucleotides align to TRBD2. Germline V gene sequence: CDR1 SGHRS, CDR2 YFSETQ. The CDR3 extends over 16 amino acids. J lost 2 bases, V lost 0 bases, and 5 bases had no gene match.

This clone has just one count. The chain couples TRBV30 to TRBJ2-1; D is uncertain. The V end was cut by 8 bases, the J end by 3 bases, with 11 bases between. CDR3 length: 12 residues. Per germline, CDR1 GTSNPN and CDR2 SVGIG (reference sequence). CDR3 sequence reads: CARRSYYNEQFF. CDR3 coding DNA: TGTGCCCGGCGAAGCTACTACAATGAGCAGTTCTTC.

V is TRBV7-9 and J is TRBJ2-2; no firm D call. Germline V gives CDR1 SEHNR, CDR2 FQNEAQ (reference sequence). This CDR3 comprises 17 residues. Trimming took off 3 bases at V and 5 bases at J, with 19 bases between the two ends. CDR3 sequence: CASSLLILETKTGELFF. In DNA, the CDR3 is TGTGCCAGCAGCTTGTTGATACTTGAGACCAAAACCGGGGAGCTGTTTTTT.

CDR3 bases: TGTGCCAGCAGCTCGGACTGGGGGCAGCCCCAGCATTTT. It translates to CASSSDWGQPQHF. The chain links TRBV7-9 to TRBJ1-5; perhaps TRBD1 as D (5 bases). The V end was cut by 4 bases, the J end by 7 bases, with 11 bases between. CDR1 and CDR2 from the germline V gene are SEHNR and FQNEAQ (reference sequence). The CDR3 consists of 13 residues. Supplemented by reference TRBV7-9 and TRBJ1-5, the full variable domain reads DTGVSQNPRHKITKRGQNVTFRCDPISEHNRLYWYRQTLGQGPEFLTYFQNEAQLEKSRLLSDRFSAERPKGSFSTLEIQRTEQGDSAMYLCASSSDWGQPQHFGDGTRLSIL.

The rearrangement links TRBV27 to TRBJ2-3; D remains ambiguous. In germline, CDR1 is MNHEY, CDR2 SMNVEV (reference sequence). CDR3 length: 16 amino acids. V was trimmed by 0 bases and J by 1 base, leaving 11 bases between them. CDR3: CASSLSNWYGTDTQYF. In DNA, the CDR3 is TGTGCCAGCAGTTTATCTAACTGGTACGGCACAGATACGCAGTATTTT.

The chain couples TRBV9 to TRBJ1-5; 7 positions agree with TRBD1. In germline, CDR1 is SGDLS, CDR2 YYNGEE. The CDR3 totals 15 residues. V lost 4 bases, J lost 0 bases, and 4 bases stayed unmatched. The CDR3 loop reads CASSPGTDSNQPQHF. The CDR3 nucleotides read TGTGCCAGCAGCCCGGGGACAGATAGCAATCAGCCCCAGCATTTT.

V gene TRBV9 combines with J gene TRBJ1-5; D is ambiguous. The CDR3 runs to 15 residues. Trimming took off 0 bases at V and 0 bases at J, with 7 bases between the two ends. The germline gives CDR1 SGDLS, CDR2 YYNGEE. The CDR3 reads CASSVGHNSNQPQHF. Here the CDR3 DNA reads TGTGCCAGCAGCGTAGGTCACAATAGCAATCAGCCCCAGCATTTT.

The chain joins TRBV11-1 to TRBJ2-2; TRBD1 agrees at 7 bases. CDR1 SGHAT and CDR2 FQDESV come from the germline V gene (reference sequence). This CDR3 region has 15 residues. The V and J ends lost 6 bases and 6 bases, in that order; junction bases with no gene match: 10. CDR3: CASRFTGAAPGELFF. CDR3 DNA sequence: TGTGCCAGCAGATTTACAGGGGCTGCACCCGGGGAGCTGTTTTTT. Full variable domain (rest looked up from reference TRBV11-1 and TRBJ2-2): EAEVAQSPRYKITEKSQAVAFWCDPISGHATLYWYRQILGQGPELLVQFQDESVVDDSQLPKDRFSAERLKGVDSTLKIQPAELGDSAMYLCASRFTGAAPGELFFGEGSRLTVL.

The CDR3 region has the DNA TGTGCCAGCAGCTCCAGGGGACGGGAGAGCTTTAATGGATACGAGCAGTACTTC. This gives the protein CASSSRGRESFNGYEQYF. V is TRBV11-3 and J is TRBJ2-7; D tentatively fits TRBD1 or TRBD2 (6 bases each). CDR3 size: 18 residues. Per the germline V gene, CDR1 is SGHNT and CDR2 is YENEEA. V was shortened by 4 bases and J by 4 bases, with 26 bases between the two germline ends.

CDR3 DNA sequence: TGTGCCAGTAGTTACAGACTCGTGACTCAAGAGACCCAGTACTTC. It yields the protein CASSYRLVTQETQYF. V and J are TRBV19 and TRBJ2-5; D is ambiguous. V was cut by 5 bases and J by 2 bases, with 15 bases left in between. This CDR3 region has 15 residues. CDR1 is LNHDA and CDR2 is SQIVND in the germline V gene (reference sequence).

The V gene is TRBV19, the J gene TRBJ1-1; no definite D call. This CDR3 region has 12 residues. CDR1 and CDR2 from the germline V gene are LNHDA and SQIVND (reference sequence). V was shortened by 7 bases and J by 1 base, with 7 bases between the two germline ends. As DNA, the CDR3 is TGTGCCAGTATCTACAGGAACACTGAAGCTTTCTTT. It encodes CASIYRNTEAFF.

This rearrangement joins TRBV15 to TRBJ1-3; D might be TRBD1 (5 bases). This CDR3 has 15 residues. Per germline, CDR1 LNHNV and CDR2 YYDKDF (reference sequence). V shed 0 bases and J shed 7 bases, with 13 bases lying between them. CDR3 sequence reads: CATSRDRTPGNTIYF. CDR3 nucleotides: TGTGCCACCAGCAGAGATAGGACACCGGGGAACACCATATATTTT.

The chain has TRBV14 and TRBJ2-7; D gene ambiguous. V was shortened by 4 bases and J by 0 bases, with 13 bases between the two germline ends. This CDR3 has 15 residues. The germline V gene has CDR1 SGHDN and CDR2 FVKESK. The CDR3, as DNA: TGTGCCAGCAGCCGGGCCTCGGCAGGCTCCTACGAGCAGTACTTC. It translates to CASSRASAGSYEQYF.